This T cell receptor (beta chain) stems from a study of cytomegalovirus exposure and HLA in healthy donors. The study ran its PCR with 60 Vbeta and 13 Jbeta primers. The table came from immunoSEQ multiplex PCR; TCRdb's copy has only in-frame clones and leaves some out. Of approximately 140,000 clones listed, over 70% are singletons. Per the germline V gene, CDR1 is SEHNR and CDR2 is FQNEAQ (reference sequence). J gave up 3 bases and V 4 bases, and 8 bases lay outside the gene matches. The CDR3 sequence is 15 residues long. Study-wide points: As a later analysis showed, a missense DCLRE1C variant was linked to trimming of TCR beta V- and J-genes.

To note about this clone: The target antigen is unknown.

V gene TRBV7-9 combines with J gene TRBJ1-2, with 7 bases matching TRBD1. Sequenced: PBMCs. The TCR originated in a man aged 35-49 years in good health and CMV-seropositive. CDR3 in DNA: TGTGCCAGCAGCTCAGACCGGACAGGCGACTATGGCTACACCTTC. It specifies CASSSDRTGDYGYTF.